Below, 22 T cell receptor beta chains from the same sample are listed, as sequenced in a study of blood T cell repertoires in COVID-19. The protocol was immunoSEQ multiplex PCR, while the TCRdb copy is restricted to in-frame clones and leaves out a portion. This sample carries fewer than 150,000 clones, 82% of them seen once, and the ten largest clones take less than 5%. Sequenced: peripheral blood. The receptors stem from a woman of 80 years or more with acute or convalescent COVID-19.

The chain joins TRBV15 to TRBJ1-6, with 11 bases fitting TRBD1. Germline V gene data show CDR1 as LNHNV and CDR2 as YYDKDF (reference sequence). V shed 3 bases and J 5 bases; nucleotides not matched to a gene: 6. This CDR3 has 17 residues. CDR3 protein: CATSRWDRGVHNSPLHF. The CDR3 DNA is TGTGCCACCAGCAGGTGGGACAGGGGGGTACATAATTCACCCCTCCACTTT.

The chain uses TRBV30 and TRBJ1-6; D is perhaps TRBD1 (6 bases). V shed 0 bases and J shed 7 bases, with 13 bases lying between them. CDR1 and CDR2 (germline): GTSNPN, SVGIG (reference sequence). CDR3 length: 15 residues. The DNA for the CDR3 is TGTGCCTGGAGTGTACTCGGGCAGGGGAATTCACCCCTCCACTTT. Its protein is CAWSVLGQGNSPLHF.

The count of this clone is one. This chain's CDR3 is CASSRLRGYEQYF. The CDR3 coding sequence is TGTGCCAGCAGCCGCCTTAGGGGCTACGAGCAGTACTTC. The rearrangement joins TRBV21-1 to TRBJ2-7; TRBD1 is taken as the D call from the table, unchecked against the DNA. TRBV21-1 is assigned pseudogene status. This CDR3 spans 13 amino acids.

This chain joins TRBV5-1 and TRBJ2-5; D is perhaps TRBD1 (5 bases). V lost 3 bases and J 5 bases, leaving 14 bases between the germline ends. This CDR3 contains 14 residues. Germline CDR1 and CDR2: SGHRS and YFSETQ. This CDR3 is CASSSDPGFETQYF. DNA for the CDR3: TGCGCCAGCAGCTCCGACCCAGGGTTCGAGACCCAGTACTTC.

V usage is TRBV18 and J usage is TRBJ2-3; 7 nucleotides agree with TRBD2. This CDR3 has 18 amino acids. Per the germline V gene, CDR1 is KGHSH and CDR2 is LQKENI. V shed 5 bases, J shed 0 bases, and the junction held 14 bases outside the gene matches. The CDR3 DNA reads TGTGCCAGCTCAGAATATGTGCTAGCGGAAACTAGCACAGATACGCAGTATTTT. This gives the protein CASSEYVLAETSTDTQYF.

The chain recombines TRBV5-4 with TRBJ2-7, with a weak D call TRBD2 (7 bases). The CDR3 spans 15 residues. Germline V gene sequence: CDR1 SGHNT, CDR2 YYREEE (reference sequence). V lost 0 bases, J lost 5 bases, and 15 bases lay in between. The chain's CDR3 is CASSLAGGGVNEQYF. The CDR3 bases are TGTGCCAGCAGCTTGGCCGGAGGGGGGGTCAACGAGCAGTACTTC.

This chain connects TRBV10-3 to TRBJ1-1, with 8 nucleotides matching TRBD1. Losses at the gene ends were 3 bases for V and 4 bases for J; bases not matched to a gene: 10. Germline V gene lookup returns CDR1 ENHRY and CDR2 SYGVKD. The CDR3 consists of 16 residues. CDR3 nucleotides: TGTGCCATCAGTGATATTCAGGGGGCGCGAGGCACTGAAGCTTTCTTT. This translates into CAISDIQGARGTEAFF.

The chain couples TRBV28 to TRBJ1-2; 8 nucleotides agree with TRBD1. CDR1 and CDR2 from the germline V gene are MDHEN and SYDVKM. Trimming removed 5 bases from V and 6 bases from J; junction bases left unmatched: 8. The CDR3 extends over 14 amino acids. CDR3: CASSRQGLWDGYTF. The CDR3 coding sequence is TGTGCCAGCAGTCGACAGGGGTTATGGGATGGCTACACCTTC.

The V call is TRBV5-1, the J call TRBJ1-2; TRBD1 is a possible D gene (6 bases). CDR1 is SGHRS and CDR2 is YFSETQ in the germline V gene. The CDR3 runs 17 residues. V dropped 4 bases and J dropped 7 bases, with 26 bases sitting between them. The CDR3 sequence is CASSPNPWEQGSRGYTF. In DNA form, the CDR3 reads TGCGCCAGCAGCCCCAACCCCTGGGAGCAGGGGTCTCGTGGCTACACCTTC. The entire variable domain, with the rest obtained from reference TRBV5-1 and TRBJ1-2, is as follows: KAGVTQTPRYLIKTRGQQVTLSCSPISGHRSVSWYQQTPGQGLQFLFEYFSETQRNKGNFPGRFSGRQFSNSRSEMNVSTLELGDSALYLCASSPNPWEQGSRGYTFGSGTRLTVV.

This clone was observed a single time. This chain uses TRBV15 with TRBJ2-1; 7 nucleotides agree with TRBD1. Germline V gene data show CDR1 as LNHNV and CDR2 as YYDKDF (reference sequence). The length of the CDR3 is 15 residues. With 2 bases clipped from V and 4 bases from J, the junction kept 5 bases outside the gene matches. CDR3 amino acids: CATSRPGQSYNEQFF. The CDR3 DNA reads TGTGCCACCAGCAGACCGGGACAGTCGTACAATGAGCAGTTCTTC.

The chain employs TRBV28 and TRBJ2-5; a weak D match, TRBD2 (6 bases). The V gene's germline CDR1 is MDHEN and CDR2 SYDVKM. The CDR3 totals 15 residues. The V end lost 3 bases, the J end lost 2 bases, and 13 bases lay between the germline ends. CDR3 region: CASSFGGLLQETQYF. CDR3 nucleotide sequence: TGTGCCAGCAGTTTTGGGGGACTCCTTCAAGAGACCCAGTACTTC.

This clone was found a few times. The chain employs TRBV2 and TRBJ2-7; D unclear. The CDR3 spans 13 residues. The V end was cut by 0 bases, the J end by 7 bases, with 10 bases between. Germline V lookup: CDR1 SNHLY, CDR2 FYNNEI. CDR3 coding DNA: TGTGCCAGCAGTGAAGCCCGAGGTTTTGAGCAGTACTTC. Translating gives CASSEARGFEQYF. Based on the CDR3 plus reference TRBV2 and TRBJ2-7, the full variable domain is EPEVTQTPSHQVTQMGQEVILRCVPISNHLYFYWYRQILGQKVEFLVSFYNNEISEKSEIFDDQFSVERPDGSNFTLKIRSTKLEDSAMYFCASSEARGFEQYFGPGTRLTVT.

The chain links TRBV4-1 to TRBJ2-7; 13 positions match TRBD2. CDR3 size: 16 residues. V lost 4 bases and J lost 7; bases outside the gene matches: 10. Germline V gene lookup returns CDR1 MGHRA and CDR2 YSYEKL. CDR3 protein: CASSRQLAGGRREQYF. CDR3 DNA sequence: TGCGCCAGCAGCCGCCAACTAGCGGGGGGGCGGAGGGAGCAGTACTTC.

This sequence joins TRBV2 and TRBJ1-2; D is perhaps TRBD1 (6 bases). Germline V gene lookup returns CDR1 SNHLY and CDR2 FYNNEI. The length of the CDR3 is 13 residues. V shed 5 bases and J shed 4 bases, with 11 bases lying between them. Here the CDR3 DNA reads TGTGCCAGCAGTCGACAGGCCGTCTATGGCTACACCTTC. Translated, it gives CASSRQAVYGYTF.

The J gene is TRBJ2-7, the V gene TRBV5-6; the D gene is possibly TRBD2 (5 bases). The V end lost 0 bases, the J end lost 2 bases, and 18 bases lay between the germline ends. The CDR3 runs 17 residues. CDR1 SGHDT and CDR2 YYEEEE come from the germline V gene. In DNA form, the CDR3 reads TGTGCCAGCAGCTTGGCGGGGTTCCTAGCCGCCGCCTACGAGCAGTACTTC. It codes for CASSLAGFLAAAYEQYF.

The V gene is TRBV5-4, the J gene TRBJ2-5; tentative D call: TRBD2 (5 bases). V lost 2 bases and J lost 1, with 9 bases in between. Germline CDR1 and CDR2: SGHNT and YYREEE (reference sequence). The CDR3 is 14 residues long. In DNA, the CDR3 is TGTGCCAGCAGCTTACTAGGGCCCCAAGAGACCCAGTACTTC. Amino acids: CASSLLGPQETQYF.

This clone was recorded a few times. V and J are TRBV18 and TRBJ2-1; the D gene is possibly TRBD2 (6 bases). Germline CDR1 KGHSH, CDR2 LQKENI. The length of the CDR3 is 13 residues. V was cut by 3 bases and J by 5 bases, with 8 bases left in between. CDR3 sequence: CASSPTRNNEQFF. DNA of the CDR3: TGTGCCAGCTCACCGACTAGAAACAATGAGCAGTTCTTC.

This clone has just a few counts. J is TRBJ2-5 and V is TRBV11-2, with a tentative D call TRBD2 (7 bases). Trimming took off 5 bases at V and 9 bases at J, with 28 bases between the two ends. This CDR3 contains 17 residues. CDR1 is SGHAT and CDR2 is FQNNGV in the germline V gene. CDR3 loop: CASSPLRGPYPGGAQYF. The CDR3, as DNA: TGTGCCAGCAGCCCCCTGCGGGGGCCATATCCTGGGGGTGCCCAGTACTTC.

V usage is TRBV19 and J usage is TRBJ2-7; 12 nucleotides agree with TRBD2. Germline CDR1 LNHDA, CDR2 SQIVND (reference sequence). Unmatched junction bases numbered 10, after V lost 6 bases and J lost 7 bases. The CDR3 has 15 residues. In DNA form, the CDR3 reads TGTGCCAGTAGAGCTCGGACTAGCGGGAAAGGTGAGCAGTACTTC. It yields the protein CASRARTSGKGEQYF.

The chain couples TRBV5-3 to TRBJ2-1; 13 nucleotides align to TRBD2. TRBV5-3 is placed among ORFs of uncertain function. CDR3 length equals 15 residues. J gave up 5 bases and V 3 bases, and 2 bases lay outside the gene matches. CDR3 protein: CARSSGTSGDNEQFF. CDR3 in DNA: TGTGCCAGAAGCTCAGGGACTAGCGGGGACAATGAGCAGTTCTTC.

The V gene is TRBV7-8, the J gene TRBJ2-7; 7 bases match TRBD2. Per the germline V gene, CDR1 is SGHVS and CDR2 is FQNEAQ. The CDR3 is 16 amino acids. The V gene end was trimmed by 1 base and the J gene end by 1 base; junction bases not matched to a gene: 7. CDR3 residues: CASSLGPAGRSYEQYF. CDR3 DNA: TGTGCCAGCAGCTTAGGCCCAGCGGGAAGGTCCTACGAGCAGTACTTC.

This clone occurred once. The rearrangement uses TRBV6-5 and TRBJ2-3, with 8 bases identical to TRBD2. Trimming removed 6 bases from V and 2 bases from J; junction bases left unmatched: 7. CDR3 length: 15 amino acids. The V gene's germline CDR1 is MNHEY and CDR2 SVGAGI. CDR3 amino acids: CASRSGGAPTDTQYF. The DNA for the CDR3 is TGTGCCAGCAGGAGCGGGGGTGCTCCCACAGATACGCAGTATTTT.